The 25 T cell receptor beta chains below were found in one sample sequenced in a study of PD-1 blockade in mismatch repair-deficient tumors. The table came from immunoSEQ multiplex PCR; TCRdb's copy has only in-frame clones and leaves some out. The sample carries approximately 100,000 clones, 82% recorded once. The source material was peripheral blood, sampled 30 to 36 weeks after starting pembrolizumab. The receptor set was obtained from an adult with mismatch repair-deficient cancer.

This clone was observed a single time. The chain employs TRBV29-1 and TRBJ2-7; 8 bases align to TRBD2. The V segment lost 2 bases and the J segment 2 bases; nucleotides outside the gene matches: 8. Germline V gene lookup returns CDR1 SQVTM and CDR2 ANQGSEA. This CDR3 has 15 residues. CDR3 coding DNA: TGCAGCGTTGAAATAGCAACTAGCGGAACCTACGAGCAGTACTTC. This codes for CSVEIATSGTYEQYF.

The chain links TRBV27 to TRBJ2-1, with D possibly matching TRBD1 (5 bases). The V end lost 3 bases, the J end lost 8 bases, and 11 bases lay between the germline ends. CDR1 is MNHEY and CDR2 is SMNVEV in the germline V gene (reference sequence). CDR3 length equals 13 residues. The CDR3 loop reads CASSLKGHDEQFF. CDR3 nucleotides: TGTGCCAGCAGTTTGAAGGGGCATGATGAGCAGTTCTTC.

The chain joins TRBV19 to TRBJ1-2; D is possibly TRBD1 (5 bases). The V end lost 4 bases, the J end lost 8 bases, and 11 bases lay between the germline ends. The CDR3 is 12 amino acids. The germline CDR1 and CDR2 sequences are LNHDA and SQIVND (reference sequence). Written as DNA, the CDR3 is TGTGCCAGTAGTACAGGGTCCGGCGGCTACACCTTC. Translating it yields CASSTGSGGYTF.

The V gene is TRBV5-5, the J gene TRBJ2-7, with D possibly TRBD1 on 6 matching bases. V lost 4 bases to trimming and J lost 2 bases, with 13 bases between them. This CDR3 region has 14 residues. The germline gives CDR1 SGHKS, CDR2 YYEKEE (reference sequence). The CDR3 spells CASSPGQGPYEQYF. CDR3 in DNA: TGTGCCAGCAGCCCGGGACAAGGGCCCTACGAGCAGTACTTC.

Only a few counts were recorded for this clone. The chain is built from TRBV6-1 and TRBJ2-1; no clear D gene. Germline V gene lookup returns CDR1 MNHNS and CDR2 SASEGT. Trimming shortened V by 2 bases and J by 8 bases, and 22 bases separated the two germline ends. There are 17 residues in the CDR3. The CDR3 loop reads CASSEWAKDLVRDEQFF. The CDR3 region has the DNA TGTGCCAGCAGTGAATGGGCTAAGGATTTGGTTAGGGATGAGCAGTTCTTC.

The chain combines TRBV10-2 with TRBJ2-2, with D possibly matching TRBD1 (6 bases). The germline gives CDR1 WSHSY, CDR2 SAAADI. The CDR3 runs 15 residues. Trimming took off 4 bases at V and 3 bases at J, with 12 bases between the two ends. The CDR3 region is CASSAGAIDTGELFF. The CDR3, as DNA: TGCGCCAGCAGTGCAGGGGCAATCGACACCGGGGAGCTGTTTTTT.

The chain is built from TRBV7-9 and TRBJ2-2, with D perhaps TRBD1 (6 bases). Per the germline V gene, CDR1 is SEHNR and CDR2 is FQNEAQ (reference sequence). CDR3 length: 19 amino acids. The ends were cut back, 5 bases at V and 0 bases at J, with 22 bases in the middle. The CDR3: CASSELGFSGQANTGELFF. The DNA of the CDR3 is TGTGCCAGCAGCGAATTGGGCTTTTCGGGACAAGCGAACACCGGGGAGCTGTTTTTT.

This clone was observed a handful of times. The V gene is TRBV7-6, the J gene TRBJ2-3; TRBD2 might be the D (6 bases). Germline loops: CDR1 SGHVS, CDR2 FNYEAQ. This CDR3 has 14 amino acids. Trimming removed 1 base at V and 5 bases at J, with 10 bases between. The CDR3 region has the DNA TGTGCCAGCAGCTTAGAACTAGCTGTAGATACGCAGTATTTT. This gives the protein CASSLELAVDTQYF.

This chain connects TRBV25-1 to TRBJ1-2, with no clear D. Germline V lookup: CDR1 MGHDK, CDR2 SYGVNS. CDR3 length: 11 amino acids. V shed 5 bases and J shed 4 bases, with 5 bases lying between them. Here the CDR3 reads CASSTPYGYTF. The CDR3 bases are TGTGCCAGCAGTACTCCCTATGGCTACACCTTC.

This chain's CDR3 is CASSILASGTDTQYF. The CDR3 coding sequence is TGTGCCAGTAGTATCTTGGCTAGCGGGACGGATACGCAGTATTTT. The V and J genes are TRBV19 and TRBJ2-3, with 9 bases matching TRBD2. There are 15 residues in the CDR3. The germline gives CDR1 LNHDA, CDR2 SQIVND (reference sequence). The trim removed 3 bases at V and 6 bases at J, leaving 7 bases unmatched.

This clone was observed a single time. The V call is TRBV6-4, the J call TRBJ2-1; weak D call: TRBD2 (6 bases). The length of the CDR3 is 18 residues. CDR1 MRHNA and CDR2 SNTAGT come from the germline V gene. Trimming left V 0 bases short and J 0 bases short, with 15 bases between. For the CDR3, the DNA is TGTGCCAGCAGTGACTCAATACGAAAGACTAGCTCCTACAATGAGCAGTTCTTC. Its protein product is CASSDSIRKTSSYNEQFF.

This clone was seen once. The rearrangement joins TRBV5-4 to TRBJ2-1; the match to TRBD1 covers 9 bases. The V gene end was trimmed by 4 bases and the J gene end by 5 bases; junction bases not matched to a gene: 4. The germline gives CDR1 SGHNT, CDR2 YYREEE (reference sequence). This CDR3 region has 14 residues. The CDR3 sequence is CASSPRTGDNEQFF. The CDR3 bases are TGTGCCAGCAGCCCCCGGACAGGGGACAATGAGCAGTTCTTC. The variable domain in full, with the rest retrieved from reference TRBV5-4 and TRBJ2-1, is ETGVTQSPTHLIKTRGQQVTLRCSSQSGHNTVSWYQQALGQGPQFIFQYYREEENGRGNFPPRFSGLQFPNYSSELNVNALELDDSALYLCASSPRTGDNEQFFGPGTRLTVL.

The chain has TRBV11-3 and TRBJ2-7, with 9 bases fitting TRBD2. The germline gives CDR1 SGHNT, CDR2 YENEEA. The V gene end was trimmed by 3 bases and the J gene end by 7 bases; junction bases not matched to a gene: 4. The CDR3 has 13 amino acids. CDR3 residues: CASSFGTSREQYF. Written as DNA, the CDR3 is TGTGCCAGCAGCTTCGGGACTAGCCGGGAGCAGTACTTC.

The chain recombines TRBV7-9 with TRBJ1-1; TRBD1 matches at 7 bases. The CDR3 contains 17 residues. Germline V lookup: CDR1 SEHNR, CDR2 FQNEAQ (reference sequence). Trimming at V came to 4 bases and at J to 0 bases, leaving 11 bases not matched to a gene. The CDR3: CASSSTGQIAMNTEAFF. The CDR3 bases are TGTGCCAGCAGCTCTACGGGACAGATAGCCATGAACACTGAAGCTTTCTTT.

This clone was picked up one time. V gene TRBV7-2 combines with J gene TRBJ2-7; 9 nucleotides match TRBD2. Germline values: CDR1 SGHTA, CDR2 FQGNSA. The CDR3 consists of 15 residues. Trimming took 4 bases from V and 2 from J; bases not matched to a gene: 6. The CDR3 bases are TGTGCCAGCAGCTCTCCTAGCGGGAAGGCCTACGAGCAGTACTTC. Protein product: CASSSPSGKAYEQYF.

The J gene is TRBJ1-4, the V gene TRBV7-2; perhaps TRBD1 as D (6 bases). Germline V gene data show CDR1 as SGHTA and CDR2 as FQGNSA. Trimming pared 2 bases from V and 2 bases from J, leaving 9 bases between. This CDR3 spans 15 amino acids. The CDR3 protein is CASSLTGSTNEKLFF. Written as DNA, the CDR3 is TGTGCCAGCAGCTTAACAGGGTCCACTAATGAAAAACTGTTTTTT.

This chain's CDR3 is CASSPLGGANEQFF. The CDR3 region has the DNA TGTGCCAGCAGCCCCCTGGGCGGGGCCAATGAGCAGTTCTTC. V usage is TRBV7-2 and J usage is TRBJ2-1; D may be TRBD2 (6 bases). Germline V lookup: CDR1 SGHTA, CDR2 FQGNSA. V was clipped by 5 bases and J by 6 bases, with 14 bases between them. The CDR3 sequence is 14 residues long.

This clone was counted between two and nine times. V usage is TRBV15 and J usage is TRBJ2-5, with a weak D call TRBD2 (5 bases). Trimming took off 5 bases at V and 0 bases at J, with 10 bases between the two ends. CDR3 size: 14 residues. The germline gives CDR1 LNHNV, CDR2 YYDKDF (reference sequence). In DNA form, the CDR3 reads TGTGCCACCAGCTCGGGAACGTACCAAGAGACCCAGTACTTC. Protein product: CATSSGTYQETQYF.

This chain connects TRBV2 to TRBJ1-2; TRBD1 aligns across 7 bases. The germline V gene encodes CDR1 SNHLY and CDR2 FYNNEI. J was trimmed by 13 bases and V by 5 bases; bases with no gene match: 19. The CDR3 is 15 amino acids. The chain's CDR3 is CASSRGRGTLLPVTF. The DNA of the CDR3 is TGTGCCAGCAGTAGGGGGCGCGGGACACTCCTACCAGTCACCTTC.

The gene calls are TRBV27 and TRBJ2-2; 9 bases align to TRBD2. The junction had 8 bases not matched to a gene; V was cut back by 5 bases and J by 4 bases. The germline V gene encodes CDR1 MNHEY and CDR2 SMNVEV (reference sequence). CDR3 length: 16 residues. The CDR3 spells CASSKVAGVSTGELFF. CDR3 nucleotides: TGTGCCAGCAGTAAGGTAGCGGGAGTGAGCACCGGGGAGCTGTTTTTT.

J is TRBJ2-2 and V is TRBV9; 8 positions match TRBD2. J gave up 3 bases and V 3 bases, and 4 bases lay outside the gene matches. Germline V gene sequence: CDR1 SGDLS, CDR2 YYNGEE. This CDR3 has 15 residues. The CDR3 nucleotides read TGTGCCAGCAGCGCTCAACTAGCGGACACCGGGGAGCTGTTTTTT. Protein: CASSAQLADTGELFF.

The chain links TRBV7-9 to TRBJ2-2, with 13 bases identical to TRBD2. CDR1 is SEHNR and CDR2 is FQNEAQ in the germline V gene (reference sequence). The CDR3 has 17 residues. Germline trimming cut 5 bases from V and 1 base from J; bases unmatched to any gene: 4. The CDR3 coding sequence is TGTGCCAGCAGCCCAACTAGCGGGAGGGAGAACACCGGGGAGCTGTTTTTT. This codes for CASSPTSGRENTGELFF.

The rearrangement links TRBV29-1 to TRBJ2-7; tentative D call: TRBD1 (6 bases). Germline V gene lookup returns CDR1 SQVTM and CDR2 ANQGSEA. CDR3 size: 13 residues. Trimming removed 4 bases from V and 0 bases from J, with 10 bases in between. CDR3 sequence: CSVARTASYEQYF. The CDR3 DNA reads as TGCAGCGTTGCCCGGACAGCCTCCTACGAGCAGTACTTC.

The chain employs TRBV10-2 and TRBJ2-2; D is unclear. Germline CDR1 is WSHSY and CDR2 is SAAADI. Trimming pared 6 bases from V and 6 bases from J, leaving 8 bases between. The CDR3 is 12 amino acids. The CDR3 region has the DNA TGCGCCAGCAGCCATCGGGCCGGGGAGCTGTTTTTT. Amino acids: CASSHRAGELFF.

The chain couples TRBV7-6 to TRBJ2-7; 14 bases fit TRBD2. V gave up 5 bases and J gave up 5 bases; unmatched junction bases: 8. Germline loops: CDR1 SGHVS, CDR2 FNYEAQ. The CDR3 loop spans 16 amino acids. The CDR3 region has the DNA TGTGCCAGCAGCCGCCCGGGACTAGCGGGAGAGGACGAGCAGTACTTC. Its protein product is CASSRPGLAGEDEQYF. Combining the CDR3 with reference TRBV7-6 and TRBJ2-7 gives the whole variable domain GAGVSQSPRYKVTKRGQDVALRCDPISGHVSLYWYRQALGQGPEFLTYFNYEAQQDKSGLPNDRFSAERPEGSISTLTIQRTEQRDSAMYRCASSRPGLAGEDEQYFGPGTRLTVT.